This passage covers 5 T cell receptor beta chains from one sample sequenced in a study of T cell repertoires in cytomegalovirus infection. TCRdb fed the reads into MiXCR, producing one record per CDR3 protein. The data hold 290,000 or so distinct CDR3 sequences, with around 9.6% observed a single time. Sequencing used PBMCs. The receptor source for this set is a human donor in good health (CMV status not recorded). Some clones in this sample may be carry-over from other donors' samples.

The gene calls are TRBV29-1 and TRBJ2-7; 8 bases agree with TRBD1. The CDR3 runs to 14 residues. V was pared by 7 bases and J by 0 bases, with 8 bases of the junction left unmatched. CDR1 and CDR2 from the germline V gene are SQVTM and ANQGSEA. CDR3 coding DNA: TGCAGCGCCGTGGGACAGGTGAGCTCCTACGAGCAGTACTTC. Amino acid sequence: CSAVGQVSSYEQYF.

This clonotype showed up many times. DNA for the CDR3: TGTGCCAGCAGCTTAATGGGACAGGGCAACTATGGCTACACCTTC. This codes for CASSLMGQGNYGYTF. The gene calls are TRBV7-2 and TRBJ1-2, with TRBD1 matching 9 bases. CDR1 is SGHTA, CDR2 FQGNSA, per germline. This CDR3 spans 15 amino acids. Germline trimming cut 2 bases from V and 2 bases from J; bases unmatched to any gene: 3.

This clonotype was counted ten times or more. V gene TRBV2 combines with J gene TRBJ1-4; D unclear. The CDR3 runs to 15 residues. V dropped 2 bases and J dropped 0 bases, with 7 bases sitting between them. Per the germline V gene, CDR1 is SNHLY and CDR2 is FYNNEI. DNA of the CDR3: TGTGCCAGCAGTGAACCCCGGGCAACTAATGAAAAACTGTTTTTT. This sequence encodes CASSEPRATNEKLFF.

There are many counts of this clonotype. This chain uses TRBV15 with TRBJ1-1; D gene unclear. Germline-derived CDR1 and CDR2 are LNHNV and YYDKDF (reference sequence). The CDR3 sequence is 13 residues long. V was cut by 0 bases and J by 0 bases, with 2 bases left in between. The CDR3 DNA is TGTGCCACCAGCAGAGATTTGAACACTGAAGCTTTCTTT. Protein sequence: CATSRDLNTEAFF.

This clonotype occurred many times. The rearrangement links TRBV7-2 to TRBJ2-3; D remains ambiguous. Germline V CDR1 and CDR2: SGHTA, FQGNSA. The length of the CDR3 is 14 residues. The V end was cut by 2 bases, the J end by 4 bases, with 10 bases between. This CDR3 is CASSLRLDADTQYF. DNA of the CDR3: TGTGCCAGCAGCTTAAGGCTTGATGCAGATACGCAGTATTTT.